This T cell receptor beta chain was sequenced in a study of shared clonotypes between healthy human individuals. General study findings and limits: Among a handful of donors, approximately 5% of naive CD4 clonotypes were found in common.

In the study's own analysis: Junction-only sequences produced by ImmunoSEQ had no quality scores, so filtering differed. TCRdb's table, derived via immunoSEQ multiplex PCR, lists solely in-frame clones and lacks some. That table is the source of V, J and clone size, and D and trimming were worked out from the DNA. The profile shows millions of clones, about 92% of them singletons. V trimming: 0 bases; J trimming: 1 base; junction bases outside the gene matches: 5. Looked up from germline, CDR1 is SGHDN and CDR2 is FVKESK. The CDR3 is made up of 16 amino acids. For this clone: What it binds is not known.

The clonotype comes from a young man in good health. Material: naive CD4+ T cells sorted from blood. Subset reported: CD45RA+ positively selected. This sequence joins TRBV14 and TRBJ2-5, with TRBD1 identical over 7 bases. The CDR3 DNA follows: TGTGCCAGCAGCCAAGACTTGGGACAGCTCCAAGAGACCCAGTACTTC. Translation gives CASSQDLGQLQETQYF.